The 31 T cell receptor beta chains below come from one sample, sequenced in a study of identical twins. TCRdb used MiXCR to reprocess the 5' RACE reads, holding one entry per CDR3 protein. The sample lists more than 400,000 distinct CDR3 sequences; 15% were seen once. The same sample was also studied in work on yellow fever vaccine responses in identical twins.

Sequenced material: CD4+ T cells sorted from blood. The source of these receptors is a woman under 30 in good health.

CDR3 in DNA: TGCGCCAGCCCGGGGGGGCACTGGGAGCAGTACGTC. It specifies CASPGGHWEQYV. This sequence joins TRBV5-1 and TRBJ2-7, with 8 bases that match TRBD2. Trimming at V came to 7 bases and at J to 7 bases, leaving 7 bases not matched to a gene. CDR3 length equals 12 residues. Germline V CDR1 and CDR2: SGHRS, YFSETQ.

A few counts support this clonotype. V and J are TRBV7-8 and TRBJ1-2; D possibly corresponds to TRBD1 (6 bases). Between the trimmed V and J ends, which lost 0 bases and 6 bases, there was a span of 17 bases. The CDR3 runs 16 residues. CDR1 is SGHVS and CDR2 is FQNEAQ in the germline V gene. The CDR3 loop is CASSLARLGAGDGYTF. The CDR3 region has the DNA TGTGCCAGCAGCTTAGCGCGGTTGGGGGCCGGGGATGGCTACACCTTC.

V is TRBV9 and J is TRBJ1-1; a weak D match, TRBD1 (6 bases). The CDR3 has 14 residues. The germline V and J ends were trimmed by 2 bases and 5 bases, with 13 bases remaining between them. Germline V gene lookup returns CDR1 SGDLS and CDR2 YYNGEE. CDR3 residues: CASSVLTGRTEAFF. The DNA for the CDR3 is TGTGCCAGCAGCGTTTTGACAGGTCGAACTGAAGCTTTCTTT.

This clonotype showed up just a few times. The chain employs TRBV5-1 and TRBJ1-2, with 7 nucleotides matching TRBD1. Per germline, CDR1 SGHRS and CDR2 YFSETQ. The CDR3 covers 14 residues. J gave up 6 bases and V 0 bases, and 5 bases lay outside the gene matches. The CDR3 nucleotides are TGCGCCAGCAGCTTGGCCGCAGGGGGAGATGGCTACACCTTC. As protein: CASSLAAGGDGYTF.

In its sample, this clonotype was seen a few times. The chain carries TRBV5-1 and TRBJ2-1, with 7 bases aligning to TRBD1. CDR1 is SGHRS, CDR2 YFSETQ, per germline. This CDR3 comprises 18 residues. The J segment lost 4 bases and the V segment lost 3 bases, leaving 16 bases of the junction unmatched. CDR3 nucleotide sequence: TGCGCCAGCAGCTGGACAGGTAATTCTCCCACGCATTACAATGAGCAGTTCTTC. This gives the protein CASSWTGNSPTHYNEQFF.

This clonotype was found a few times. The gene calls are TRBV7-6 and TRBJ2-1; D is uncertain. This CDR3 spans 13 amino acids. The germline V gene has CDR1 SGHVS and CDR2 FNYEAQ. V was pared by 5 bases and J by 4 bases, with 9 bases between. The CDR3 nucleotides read TGTGCCAGCAGCCTCCAGCTTTACAATGAGCAGTTCTTC. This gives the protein CASSLQLYNEQFF. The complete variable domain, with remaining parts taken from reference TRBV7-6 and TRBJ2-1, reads GAGVSQSPRYKVTKRGQDVALRCDPISGHVSLYWYRQALGQGPEFLTYFNYEAQQDKSGLPNDRFSAERPEGSISTLTIQRTEQRDSAMYRCASSLQLYNEQFFGPGTRLTVL.

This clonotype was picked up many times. In DNA, the CDR3 is TGCAGCGTTGTGGGACGAGGGGGGGACAATGAGCAGTTCTTC. Protein product: CSVVGRGGDNEQFF. This chain joins TRBV29-1 and TRBJ2-1; D may be TRBD2 (7 bases). The CDR3 has 14 amino acids. CDR1 is SQVTM and CDR2 is ANQGSEA in the germline V gene. The V gene lost 4 bases and the J gene lost 5 bases, with 15 bases spanning the gap.

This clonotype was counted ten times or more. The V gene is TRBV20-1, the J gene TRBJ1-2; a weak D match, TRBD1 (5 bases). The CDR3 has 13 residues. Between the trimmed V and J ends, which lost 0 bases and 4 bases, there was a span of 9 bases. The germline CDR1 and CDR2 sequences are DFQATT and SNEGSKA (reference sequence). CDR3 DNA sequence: TGCAGTGCTAGAGATTTGAGGGGCTATGGCTACACCTTC. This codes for CSARDLRGYGYTF.

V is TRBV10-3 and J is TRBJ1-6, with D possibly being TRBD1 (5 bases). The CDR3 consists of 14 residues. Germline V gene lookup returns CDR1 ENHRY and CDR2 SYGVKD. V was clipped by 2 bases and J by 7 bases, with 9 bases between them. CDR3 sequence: CAISEAGGNSPLHF. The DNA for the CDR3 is TGTGCCATCAGTGAGGCCGGGGGAAATTCACCCCTCCACTTT.

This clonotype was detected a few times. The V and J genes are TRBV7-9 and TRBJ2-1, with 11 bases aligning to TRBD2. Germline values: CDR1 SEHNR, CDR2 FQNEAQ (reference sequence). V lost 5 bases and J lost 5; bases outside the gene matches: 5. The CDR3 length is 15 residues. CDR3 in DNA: TGTGCCAGCAGCACGGGACTAGCGGTAAACAATGAGCAGTTCTTC. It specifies CASSTGLAVNNEQFF.

The CDR3 DNA reads as TGTGCCACCAGCGAGGGACCTACCCCCACCGGGGAGCTGTTTTTT. Protein product: CATSEGPTPTGELFF. J is TRBJ2-2 and V is TRBV15; D could derive from TRBD1 or TRBD2 (5 bases each). The CDR3 covers 15 residues. Germline loops: CDR1 LNHNV, CDR2 YYDKDF (reference sequence). V lost 5 bases to trimming and J lost 4 bases, with 14 bases between them.

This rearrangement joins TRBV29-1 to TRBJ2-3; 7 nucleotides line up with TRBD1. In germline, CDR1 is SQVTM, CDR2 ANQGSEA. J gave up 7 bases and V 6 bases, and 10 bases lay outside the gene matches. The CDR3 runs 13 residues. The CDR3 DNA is TGCAGCGTCGGTGGACAGGCTCGTAATACGCAGTATTTT. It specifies CSVGGQARNTQYF.

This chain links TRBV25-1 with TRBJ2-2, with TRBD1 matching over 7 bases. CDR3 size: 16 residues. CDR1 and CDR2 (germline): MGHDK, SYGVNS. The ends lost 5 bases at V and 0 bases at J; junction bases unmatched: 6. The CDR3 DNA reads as TGTGCCAGCAGTAAGTTCGGGACAGCGAACACCGGGGAGCTGTTTTTT. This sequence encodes CASSKFGTANTGELFF. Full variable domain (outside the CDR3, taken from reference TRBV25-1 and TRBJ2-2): EADIYQTPRYLVIGTGKKITLECSQTMGHDKMYWYQQDPGMELHLIHYSYGVNSTEKGDLSSESTVSRIRTEHFPLTLESARPSHTSQYLCASSKFGTANTGELFFGEGSRLTVL.

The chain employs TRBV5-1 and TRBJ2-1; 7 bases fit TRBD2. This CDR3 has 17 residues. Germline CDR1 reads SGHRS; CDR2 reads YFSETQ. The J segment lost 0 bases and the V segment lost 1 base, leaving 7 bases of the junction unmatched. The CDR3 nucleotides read TGCGCCAGCAGCTTGTGGGCAGCGGGGAGCTCCTACAATGAGCAGTTCTTC. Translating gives CASSLWAAGSSYNEQFF. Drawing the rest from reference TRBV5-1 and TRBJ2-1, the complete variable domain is KAGVTQTPRYLIKTRGQQVTLSCSPISGHRSVSWYQQTPGQGLQFLFEYFSETQRNKGNFPGRFSGRQFSNSRSEMNVSTLELGDSALYLCASSLWAAGSSYNEQFFGPGTRLTVL.

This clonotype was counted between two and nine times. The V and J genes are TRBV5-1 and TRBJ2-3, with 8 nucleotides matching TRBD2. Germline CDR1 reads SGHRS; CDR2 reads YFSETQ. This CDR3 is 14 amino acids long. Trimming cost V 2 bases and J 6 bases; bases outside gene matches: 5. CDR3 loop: CASSFAGGPDTQYF. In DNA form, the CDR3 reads TGCGCCAGCAGCTTCGCGGGAGGCCCGGATACGCAGTATTTT.

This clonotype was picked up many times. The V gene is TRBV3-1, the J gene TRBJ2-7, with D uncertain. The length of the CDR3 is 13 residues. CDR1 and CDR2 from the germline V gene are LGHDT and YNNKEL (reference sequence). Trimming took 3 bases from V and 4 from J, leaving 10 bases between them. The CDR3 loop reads CASSQETGYEQYV. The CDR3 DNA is TGTGCCAGCAGCCAGGAGACGGGTTACGAGCAGTACGTC.

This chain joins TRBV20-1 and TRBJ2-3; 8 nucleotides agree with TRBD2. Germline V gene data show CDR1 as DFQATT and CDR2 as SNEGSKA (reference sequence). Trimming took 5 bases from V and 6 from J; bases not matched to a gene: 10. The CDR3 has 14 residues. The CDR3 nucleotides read TGCAGTGCTCGAATGGGACTAGGTGGGGATACGCAGTATTTT. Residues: CSARMGLGGDTQYF.

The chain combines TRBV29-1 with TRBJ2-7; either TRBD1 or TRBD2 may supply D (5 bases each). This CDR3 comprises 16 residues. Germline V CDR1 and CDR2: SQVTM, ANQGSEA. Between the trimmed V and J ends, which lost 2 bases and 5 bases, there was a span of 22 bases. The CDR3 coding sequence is TGCAGCGTTGAACCCCTCCGACGGGACCTTTCCAACGAGCAGTACTTC. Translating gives CSVEPLRRDLSNEQYF.

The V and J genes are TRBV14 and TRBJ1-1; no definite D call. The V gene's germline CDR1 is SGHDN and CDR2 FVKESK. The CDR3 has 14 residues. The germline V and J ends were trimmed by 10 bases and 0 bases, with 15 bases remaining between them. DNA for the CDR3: TGTGCCACACACCGGCAGGCATTGAACACTGAAGCTTTCTTT. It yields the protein CATHRQALNTEAFF.

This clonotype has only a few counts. The CDR3 DNA sequence: TGTGCCAGCAGCCAAGTAGCAGGGGTCGTCACCGGGGAGCTGTTTTTT. The encoded protein is CASSQVAGVVTGELFF. J is TRBJ2-2 and V is TRBV14, with TRBD1 as a possible D gene (6 bases). Trimming cost V 1 base and J 4 bases, with 13 bases left between them. The CDR3 runs 16 residues. The germline CDR1 and CDR2 sequences are SGHDN and FVKESK.

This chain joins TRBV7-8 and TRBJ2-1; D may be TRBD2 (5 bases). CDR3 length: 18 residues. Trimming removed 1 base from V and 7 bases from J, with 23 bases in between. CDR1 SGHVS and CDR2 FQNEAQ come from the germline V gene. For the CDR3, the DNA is TGTGCCAGCAGCTTAGGGCGGGTGGTAGGGCCCCTAACGAATGAGCAGTTCTTC. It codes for CASSLGRVVGPLTNEQFF.

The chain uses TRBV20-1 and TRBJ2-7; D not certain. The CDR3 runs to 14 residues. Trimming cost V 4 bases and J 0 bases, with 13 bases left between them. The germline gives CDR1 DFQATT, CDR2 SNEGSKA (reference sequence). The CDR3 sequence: CSAKVKPTSYEQYV. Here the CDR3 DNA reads TGCAGTGCTAAGGTGAAGCCGACCTCCTACGAGCAGTACGTC.

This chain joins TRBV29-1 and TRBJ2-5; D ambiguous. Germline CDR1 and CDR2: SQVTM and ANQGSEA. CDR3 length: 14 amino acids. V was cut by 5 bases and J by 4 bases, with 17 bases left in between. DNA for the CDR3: TGCAGCGTTCGCCCAAGAGGCGATCCAGAGACCCAGTACTTC. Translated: CSVRPRGDPETQYF. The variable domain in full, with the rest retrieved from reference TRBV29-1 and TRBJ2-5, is SAVISQKPSRDICQRGTSLTIQCQVDSQVTMMFWYRQQPGQSLTLIATANQGSEATYESGFVIDKFPISRPNLTFSTLTVSNMSPEDSSIYLCSVRPRGDPETQYFGPGTRLLVL.

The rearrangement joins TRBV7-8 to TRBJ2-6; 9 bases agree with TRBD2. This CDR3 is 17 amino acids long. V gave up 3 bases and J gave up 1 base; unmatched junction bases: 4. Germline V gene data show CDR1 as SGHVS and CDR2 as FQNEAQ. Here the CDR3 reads CASSLSAGGSGANVLTF. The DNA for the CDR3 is TGTGCCAGCAGCTTGTCAGCGGGGGGATCTGGGGCCAACGTCCTGACTTTC.

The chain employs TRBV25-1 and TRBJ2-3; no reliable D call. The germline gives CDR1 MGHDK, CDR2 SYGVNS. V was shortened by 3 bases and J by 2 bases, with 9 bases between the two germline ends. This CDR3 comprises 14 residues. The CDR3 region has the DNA TGTGCCAGCAGTGACCCTTACCTCACAGATACGCAGTATTTT. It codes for CASSDPYLTDTQYF.

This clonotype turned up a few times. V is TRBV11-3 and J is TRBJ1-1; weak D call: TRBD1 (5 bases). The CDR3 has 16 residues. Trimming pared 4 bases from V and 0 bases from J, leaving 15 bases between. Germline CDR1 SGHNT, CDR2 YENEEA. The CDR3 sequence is CASSSPKTVMNTEAFF. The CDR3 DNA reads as TGTGCCAGCAGCTCCCCCAAGACAGTCATGAACACTGAAGCTTTCTTT.

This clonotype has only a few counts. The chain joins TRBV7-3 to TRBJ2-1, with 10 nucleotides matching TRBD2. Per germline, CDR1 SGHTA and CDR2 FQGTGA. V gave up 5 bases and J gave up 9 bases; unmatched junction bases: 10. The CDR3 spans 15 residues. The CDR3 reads CASSPSKAGGSEQFF. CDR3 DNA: TGTGCCAGCAGCCCATCGAAAGCGGGAGGGTCTGAGCAGTTCTTC.

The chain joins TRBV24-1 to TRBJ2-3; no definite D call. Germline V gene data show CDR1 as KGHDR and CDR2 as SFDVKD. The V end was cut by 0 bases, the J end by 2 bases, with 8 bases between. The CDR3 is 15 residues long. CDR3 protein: CATSDLIGNTDTQYF. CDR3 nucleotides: TGTGCCACCAGTGATTTGATCGGTAACACAGATACGCAGTATTTT.

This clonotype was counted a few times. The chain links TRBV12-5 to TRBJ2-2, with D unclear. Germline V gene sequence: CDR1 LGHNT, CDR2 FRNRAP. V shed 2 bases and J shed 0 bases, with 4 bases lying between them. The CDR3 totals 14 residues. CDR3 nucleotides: TGTGCTAGTGGTTTGATTCCGAACACCGGGGAGCTGTTTTTT. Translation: CASGLIPNTGELFF.

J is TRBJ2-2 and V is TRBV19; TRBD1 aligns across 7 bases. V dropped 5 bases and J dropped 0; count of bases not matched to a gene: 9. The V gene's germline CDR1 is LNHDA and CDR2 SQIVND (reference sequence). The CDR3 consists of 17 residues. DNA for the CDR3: TGTGCCAGTAGTCCGCTACCCGGGACAGCGAACACCGGGGAGCTGTTTTTT. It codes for CASSPLPGTANTGELFF.

The CDR3 spells CASSPGATAQETQYF. DNA for the CDR3: TGTGCCAGCAGCCCCGGAGCGACAGCTCAAGAGACCCAGTACTTC. The chain uses TRBV14 and TRBJ2-5, with a weak D call TRBD1 (5 bases). The V end lost 4 bases, the J end lost 2 bases, and 14 bases lay between the germline ends. Germline loops: CDR1 SGHDN, CDR2 FVKESK. The length of the CDR3 is 15 residues.